This TCR beta chain was profiled in a study of breast tumors, draining lymph nodes, adjacent tissues. Germline CDR1 and CDR2: SNHLY and FYNNEI. V was shortened by 1 base and J by 9 bases, with 16 bases between the two germline ends. This CDR3 has 15 amino acids. With respect to this clonotype: What it recognizes is unknown.

Each CDR3 protein gets one entry after TCRdb re-called the multiplex PCR reads with MiXCR. The profile shows roughly 21,000 distinct CDR3 sequences, about half of them singletons. Study-level results: Data fit most tumor T cells coming from lymph node, expanding in tumor. Tumor T cell lymph node origin was a supported hypothesis, not proven. Luminal-like breast cancer showed significantly higher tumor–nontumor repertoire similarity than basal-like. Tumors had less TCR diversity than lymph nodes, more than nontumor tissue.

Sequenced material: breast tumor tissue. The source is a female donor with breast cancer. Some clones in this sample may be carry-over from other donors' samples. The chain carries TRBV2 and TRBJ2-1; D may correspond to TRBD1 or TRBD2 (5 bases each). The CDR3 is CASSEDRGGGGEQFF. The CDR3 DNA reads TGTGCCAGCAGTGAAGACCGAGGCGGTGGGGGTGAGCAGTTCTTC.